One sample yielded the 9 T cell receptor beta chains listed below, sequenced in a study of liver allograft versus peripheral blood T cells. Study-level background: Transplanted-liver T cell receptor repertoires were compared with recipients' peripheral blood repertoires.

TCRdb reanalysed the reads using MiXCR and keeps one entry per CDR3 protein. The sample shows some 4,000 distinct CDR3 sequences, about a sixth of them seen only once. Receptor source: a human patient who had a liver transplant. Some T cells may have originated in the graft donor.

This clonotype rates as medium-sized. This chain links TRBV14 with TRBJ2-1; possible D gene TRBD2, 6 bases. The CDR3 has 12 amino acids. V was trimmed by 4 bases and J by 10 bases, leaving 11 bases between them. Germline V lookup: CDR1 SGHDN, CDR2 FVKESK. The DNA of the CDR3 is TGTGCCAGCAGCCGGGACTTCGGAGAGCAGTTCTTC. This codes for CASSRDFGEQFF.

By frequency in the sample, this clonotype is medium-sized (0.01 to 0.1%). This chain joins TRBV18 and TRBJ1-5; D is undetermined. V was clipped by 1 base and J by 2 bases, with 12 bases between them. The CDR3 is made up of 16 amino acids. CDR1 is KGHSH, CDR2 LQKENI, per germline. The CDR3 DNA is TGTGCCAGCTCACCACGGCGGGAGCTAGGCAATCAGCCCCAGCATTTT. Amino acid sequence: CASSPRRELGNQPQHF. Complete variable domain (other parts from reference TRBV18 and TRBJ1-5): NAGVMQNPRHLVRRRGQEARLRCSPMKGHSHVYWYRQLPEEGLKFMVYLQKENIIDESGMPKERFSAEFPKEGPSILRIQQVVRGDSAAYFCASSPRRELGNQPQHFGDGTRLSIL.

By share of the sample, this clonotype is medium-sized (0.01 to 0.1%). The gene calls are TRBV6-1 and TRBJ1-4; D is ambiguous. The germline V and J ends were trimmed by 4 bases and 4 bases, with 13 bases remaining between them. The germline gives CDR1 MNHNS, CDR2 SASEGT. This CDR3 contains 15 residues. The DNA of the CDR3 is TGTGCCAGCAGTGGTTACCCAGGTCTTAATGAAAAACTGTTTTTT. Translation: CASSGYPGLNEKLFF.

The DNA of the CDR3 is TGCAGTGCTCCCTCACGGGGCTATGGCTACACCTTC. Its translation is CSAPSRGYGYTF. The J gene is TRBJ1-2, the V gene TRBV20-1; D gene ambiguous. Trimming cost V 5 bases and J 4 bases, with 11 bases left between them. The germline CDR1 and CDR2 sequences are DFQATT and SNEGSKA (reference sequence). The CDR3 loop spans 12 amino acids.

This clonotype is labeled as medium-sized (0.01 to 0.1%). The chain recombines TRBV10-3 with TRBJ2-7; TRBD2 is a possible D gene (5 bases). This CDR3 has 13 residues. Trimming left V 6 bases short and J 5 bases short, with 14 bases between. CDR1 and CDR2 from the germline V gene are ENHRY and SYGVKD. The CDR3 bases are TGTGCCATCAGAGAAGCCGCGCGGGACGAGCAGTACGTC. It yields the protein CAIREAARDEQYV.

This clonotype was counted at least ten times. The chain combines TRBV30 with TRBJ1-4, with D unresolved. This CDR3 contains 12 residues. CDR1 GTSNPN and CDR2 SVGIG come from the germline V gene (reference sequence). V lost 1 base to trimming and J lost 8 bases, with 8 bases between them. In DNA, the CDR3 is TGTGCCTGGAGTGAGCTTCGGGAAAAACTGTTTTTT. Its translation: CAWSELREKLFF.

This clonotype has only a few counts. J is TRBJ2-3 and V is TRBV20-1, with 12 bases that match TRBD2. CDR1 and CDR2 from the germline V gene are DFQATT and SNEGSKA (reference sequence). The CDR3 is made up of 16 amino acids. The junction had 8 bases not matched to a gene; V was cut back by 3 bases and J by 4 bases. As DNA, the CDR3 is TGCAGTGCTAGTCACCTAGCGGGGGGGGGGGCAGATACGCAGTATTTT. Encoded protein: CSASHLAGGGADTQYF.

By proportion, this clonotype is medium-sized. The V and J genes are TRBV19 and TRBJ2-6; tentative D call: TRBD1 (6 bases). The V gene's germline CDR1 is LNHDA and CDR2 SQIVND (reference sequence). Deletions cut 7 bases from V and 4 bases from J, with 17 bases between. The CDR3 is 16 residues long. The CDR3 loop reads CASTPAGVAGANVLTF. CDR3 DNA sequence: TGTGCCAGTACCCCGGCAGGGGTGGCGGGGGCCAACGTCCTGACTTTC.

This clonotype was counted a few times. This chain joins TRBV2 and TRBJ1-5; no firm D call. Germline V gene sequence: CDR1 SNHLY, CDR2 FYNNEI. The CDR3 is 12 amino acids. V lost 7 bases and J lost 1, with 5 bases in between. The DNA for the CDR3 is TGTGCCAGCAAGACGAGCAATCAGCCCCAGCATTTT. This sequence encodes CASKTSNQPQHF.